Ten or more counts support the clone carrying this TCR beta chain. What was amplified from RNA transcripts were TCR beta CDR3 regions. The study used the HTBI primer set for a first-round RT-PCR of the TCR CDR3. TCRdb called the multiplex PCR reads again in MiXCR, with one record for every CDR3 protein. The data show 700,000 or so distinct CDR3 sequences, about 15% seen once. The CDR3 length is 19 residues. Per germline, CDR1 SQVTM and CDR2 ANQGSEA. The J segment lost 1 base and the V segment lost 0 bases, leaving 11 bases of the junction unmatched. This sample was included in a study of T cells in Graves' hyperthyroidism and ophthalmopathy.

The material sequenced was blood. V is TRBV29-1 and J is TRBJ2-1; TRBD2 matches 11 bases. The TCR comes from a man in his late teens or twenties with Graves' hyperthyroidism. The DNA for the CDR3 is TGCAGCGTTGAAGATTATATGAAAATAGCGGGGGGGTCCTACAATGAGCAGTTCTTC. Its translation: CSVEDYMKIAGGSYNEQFF.